The 5 T cell receptor beta chains in this list originate from one sample, sequenced in a study of blood T cell repertoires in COVID-19. Assay: immunoSEQ multiplex PCR; the TCRdb copy retains only in-frame clones and omits some. The profile covers about 240,000 clones, with roughly 89% appearing a single time and more than 3.5% taken by the ten largest. Sequencing was performed on PBMCs or T cells enriched from blood (not recorded which). The source of these receptors is a woman younger than 45 who had recovered from COVID-19.

The chain couples TRBV4-3 to TRBJ1-2, with D possibly matching TRBD1 (6 bases). There are 14 residues in the CDR3. V was cut by 4 bases and J by 3 bases, with 12 bases left in between. Looked up from germline, CDR1 is LGHNA and CDR2 is YSLEER. The CDR3 region has the DNA TGCGCCAGCAGCCGGACAGAGGGCCACTATGGCTACACCTTC. It encodes CASSRTEGHYGYTF.

The CDR3 sequence is CSVVGGDGYTF. DNA of the CDR3: TGCAGCGTTGTAGGAGGGGATGGCTACACCTTC. V usage is TRBV29-1 and J usage is TRBJ1-2; D is possibly TRBD1 (5 bases). The V and J ends lost 4 bases and 6 bases respectively, with 9 bases between them. This CDR3 spans 11 amino acids. Germline CDR1 SQVTM, CDR2 ANQGSEA.

The rearrangement links TRBV6-1 to TRBJ1-1, with D possibly TRBD1 on 5 matching bases. The CDR3 consists of 13 residues. Trimming shortened V by 3 bases and J by 1 base, and 6 bases separated the two germline ends. From germline, CDR1 is MNHNS and CDR2 SASEGT. The CDR3 is CASSETANTEAFF. For the CDR3, the DNA is TGTGCCAGCAGTGAGACAGCGAACACTGAAGCTTTCTTT.

This sequence joins TRBV19 and TRBJ1-5, with 7 nucleotides matching TRBD1. The trim removed 6 bases at V and 1 base at J, leaving 6 bases unmatched. Germline CDR1 reads LNHDA; CDR2 reads SQIVND (reference sequence). This CDR3 contains 15 residues. The CDR3 spells CASRSTGRSNQPQHF. CDR3 sequence (DNA): TGTGCCAGTAGATCGACAGGGAGAAGCAATCAGCCCCAGCATTTT. The full variable domain, in which reference TRBV19 and TRBJ1-5 provide the parts outside the CDR3, is DGGITQSPKYLFRKEGQNVTLSCEQNLNHDAMYWYRQDPGQGLRLIYYSQIVNDFQKGDIAEGYSVSREKKESFPLTVTSAQKNPTAFYLCASRSTGRSNQPQHFGDGTRLSIL.

The J gene is TRBJ1-3, the V gene TRBV30; tentatively, D is TRBD1 (5 bases). The CDR3 is 13 residues long. The germline gives CDR1 GTSNPN, CDR2 SVGIG (reference sequence). With 8 bases removed from V and 4 bases from J, the gap between germline ends came to 15 bases. The CDR3 sequence: CATDQGSGNTIYF. CDR3 sequence (DNA): TGTGCCACCGACCAGGGTTCGGGAAACACCATATATTTT.